The 21 T cell receptor beta chains given below trace back to one sample, sequenced in a study of spatial heterogeneity in lung cancer. MiXCR was run by TCRdb on the 5' RACE reads, yielding one entry per CDR3 protein. The sample contains more than 45,000 distinct CDR3 sequences, approximately 5% of which appear only once. Time point reported: sample taken at primary tumor resection. The sample here was PBMCs, taken at surgery. All receptors come from a male donor with early-stage non-small cell lung cancer.

This clonotype was observed at least ten times. J is TRBJ2-1 and V is TRBV12-5; 7 nucleotides agree with TRBD2. The trim removed 5 bases at V and 12 bases at J, leaving 25 bases unmatched. CDR3 size: 18 residues. Germline assignment: CDR1 LGHNT and CDR2 FRNRAP. The CDR3 spells CASGPLKFLADLLRGQFF. CDR3 DNA sequence: TGTGCTAGTGGTCCCCTAAAATTCCTAGCGGACCTTCTCCGGGGGCAGTTCTTC.

This clonotype was seen ten or more times. The chain couples TRBV7-9 to TRBJ2-3; TRBD2 matches 11 bases. The V and J ends lost 1 base and 6 bases, in that order; junction bases with no gene match: 12. CDR3 length: 18 residues. The germline CDR1 and CDR2 sequences are SEHNR and FQNEAQ (reference sequence). The CDR3 here is CASSLGLAGGGYTDTQYF. CDR3 nucleotide sequence: TGTGCCAGCAGCTTAGGTCTAGCGGGAGGAGGGTACACGGATACGCAGTATTTT.

This clonotype was counted at least ten times. The chain employs TRBV28 and TRBJ2-7; 7 bases match TRBD2. Germline trimming cut 9 bases from V and 2 bases from J; bases unmatched to any gene: 7. CDR3 length: 13 amino acids. CDR1 MDHEN and CDR2 SYDVKM come from the germline V gene. CDR3 bases: TGTGCCAGTAAATTTGGGAGGGCCTACGAGCAGTACTTC. Translated, it gives CASKFGRAYEQYF.

This clonotype was found a few times. This chain joins TRBV2 and TRBJ2-7; 7 bases agree with TRBD2. Germline V CDR1 and CDR2: SNHLY, FYNNEI. The junction had 4 bases not matched to a gene; V was cut back by 4 bases and J by 4 bases. The CDR3 consists of 13 residues. The CDR3 nucleotides read TGTGCCAGCAGTGGGACTAGTAGGTACGAGCAGTACTTC. Amino acids: CASSGTSRYEQYF.

This clonotype was found many times. The CDR3 DNA sequence: TGTGCCAGCAGTTACGACGGCAGGGAGTACGAGCAGTACTTC. Protein product: CASSYDGREYEQYF. The genes are TRBV6-6 and TRBJ2-7; D assignment may be TRBD1 or TRBD2 (5 bases each). CDR1 is MNHNY, CDR2 SVGAGI, per germline (reference sequence). The CDR3 extends over 14 amino acids. The V gene lost 2 bases and the J gene lost 4 bases, with 12 bases spanning the gap.

This clonotype was counted many times. This chain links TRBV5-1 with TRBJ2-1; 12 bases agree with TRBD2. The CDR3 has 19 amino acids. Looked up from germline, CDR1 is SGHRS and CDR2 is YFSETQ. V shed 1 base, J shed 3 bases, and the junction held 11 bases outside the gene matches. The chain's CDR3 is CASSLPSGRAISFYNEQFF. DNA of the CDR3: TGCGCCAGCAGCTTGCCTAGCGGGAGGGCGATTAGTTTCTACAATGAGCAGTTCTTC.

At least ten counts were recorded for this clonotype. The chain carries TRBV6-2 or TRBV6-3 and TRBJ1-2, with TRBD1 identical over 9 bases. Germline CDR1 is MNHEY and CDR2 is SVGEGT. The CDR3 is 16 amino acids. V was pared by 4 bases and J by 5 bases, with 11 bases of the junction left unmatched. Written as DNA, the CDR3 is TGTGCCAGCAGTTCCCTCCCGGGACAGGGCGGTTATGGCTACACCTTC. Translating gives CASSSLPGQGGYGYTF.

This clonotype came up many times. V is TRBV7-2 and J is TRBJ1-5; a possible D gene is TRBD1 (6 bases). Per germline, CDR1 SGHTA and CDR2 FQGNSA. V was cut by 11 bases and J by 7 bases, with 15 bases left in between. The CDR3 runs 12 residues. CDR3 protein: CAVSGAGQPQHF. CDR3 nucleotides: TGTGCCGTTTCAGGGGCAGGGCAGCCCCAGCATTTT.

The table lists this clonotype with many counts. This chain joins TRBV7-2 and TRBJ2-2, with 14 nucleotides matching TRBD2. The ends lost 3 bases at V and 6 bases at J; junction bases unmatched: 3. This CDR3 has 16 amino acids. Germline CDR1 reads SGHTA; CDR2 reads FQGNSA. The CDR3 here is CASSFGTSGRAGELFF. The DNA of the CDR3 is TGTGCCAGCAGCTTTGGGACTAGCGGGAGAGCCGGGGAGCTGTTTTTT.

This clonotype was seen repeatedly, ten times or more. V is TRBV28 and J is TRBJ2-1; a weak D match, TRBD2 (5 bases). Trimming removed 2 bases at V and 8 bases at J, with 19 bases between. The CDR3 covers 16 residues. Germline CDR1 and CDR2: MDHEN and SYDVKM. For the CDR3, the DNA is TGTGCCAGCAGTTTAGGGGAGACGGGGTATACCCATGAGCAGTTCTTC. This gives the protein CASSLGETGYTHEQFF.

This clonotype was seen many times. The chain has TRBV5-1 and TRBJ2-2, with a tentative D call TRBD2 (6 bases). This CDR3 has 15 residues. V lost 0 bases and J lost 3, with 9 bases in between. In germline, CDR1 is SGHRS, CDR2 YFSETQ. The CDR3 spells CASSLVRDYTGELFF. The CDR3 bases are TGCGCCAGCAGCTTGGTACGGGACTACACCGGGGAGCTGTTTTTT.

This clonotype was picked up many times. J is TRBJ1-2 and V is TRBV28; D is ambiguous. Germline V gene lookup returns CDR1 MDHEN and CDR2 SYDVKM. V lost 6 bases, J lost 5 bases, and 10 bases lay in between. This CDR3 has 12 residues. CDR3 protein: CASSLTDYGYTF. The CDR3 nucleotides read TGTGCCAGCAGCCTGACGGATTATGGCTACACCTTC.

This clonotype was recorded many times. The chain is built from TRBV6-6 and TRBJ2-3; no definite D call. CDR1 is MNHNY and CDR2 is SVGAGI in the germline V gene (reference sequence). The germline V and J ends were trimmed by 0 bases and 6 bases, with 10 bases remaining between them. The CDR3 is made up of 14 amino acids. The CDR3 DNA sequence: TGTGCCAGCAGTTACTCCGAAATGGCGGATACGCAGTATTTT. Its translation is CASSYSEMADTQYF.

In this sample, this clonotype turned up many times. This chain connects TRBV2 to TRBJ1-1; D ambiguous. The CDR3 is made up of 14 amino acids. The germline CDR1 and CDR2 sequences are SNHLY and FYNNEI. The V end lost 6 bases, the J end lost 2 bases, and 13 bases lay between the germline ends. The CDR3 DNA follows: TGTGCCAGCAGGTCACGCGGGGTAAACACTGAAGCTTTCTTT. Protein product: CASRSRGVNTEAFF.

This clonotype was counted ten times or more. This sequence joins TRBV20-1 and TRBJ2-1; 9 bases line up with TRBD1. Trimming took 4 bases from V and 2 from J; bases not matched to a gene: 3. The CDR3 contains 14 residues. Germline CDR1 DFQATT, CDR2 SNEGSKA (reference sequence). This chain's CDR3 is CSATGDRAYNEQFF. The CDR3 DNA follows: TGCAGTGCTACGGGGGACAGGGCCTACAATGAGCAGTTCTTC.

This clonotype was picked up many times. The rearrangement joins TRBV12-3 or TRBV12-4 to TRBJ1-3; D remains unclear. V was clipped by 2 bases and J by 3 bases, with 5 bases between them. The CDR3 runs 13 residues. The CDR3 region has the DNA TGTGCCAGCAGTTTAATCGGTGGAAACACCATATATTTT. Its protein product is CASSLIGGNTIYF.

There are many counts of this clonotype. The genes are TRBV7-6 and TRBJ2-3; D is uncertain. Germline V lookup: CDR1 SGHVS, CDR2 FNYEAQ. The CDR3 extends over 14 amino acids. V lost 1 base, J lost 2 bases, and 7 bases lay in between. The CDR3 spells CASSLVSFTDTQYF. CDR3 sequence (DNA): TGTGCCAGCAGCTTAGTCAGCTTCACAGATACGCAGTATTTT.

This clonotype has ten or more counts. The chain links TRBV20-1 to TRBJ1-6; 7 bases agree with TRBD1. Germline CDR1 and CDR2: DFQATT and SNEGSKA (reference sequence). The CDR3 extends over 16 amino acids. J gave up 7 bases and V 0 bases, and 9 bases lay outside the gene matches. The CDR3 protein is CSARDPSTGQNSPLHF. CDR3 nucleotides: TGCAGTGCTAGAGACCCTTCGACAGGGCAGAATTCACCCCTCCACTTT.

This clonotype was found many times. In nucleotides, the CDR3 is TGTGCCAGCAGCCAGTCTACAGGGGTGACTGAAGCTTTCTTT. This gives the protein CASSQSTGVTEAFF. The chain recombines TRBV3-1 with TRBJ1-1; TRBD1 matches at 7 bases. The CDR3 is 14 amino acids. The V segment lost 3 bases and the J segment 5 bases; nucleotides outside the gene matches: 6. Germline V gene lookup returns CDR1 LGHDT and CDR2 YNNKEL (reference sequence). Using reference TRBV3-1 and TRBJ1-1 for the parts outside the CDR3, the full variable domain is DTAVSQTPKYLVTQMGNDKSIKCEQNLGHDTMYWYKQDSKKFLKIMFSYNNKELIINETVPNRFSPKSPDKAHLNLHINSLELGDSAVYFCASSQSTGVTEAFFGQGTRLTVV.

At least ten counts were recorded for this clonotype. The genes are TRBV10-3 and TRBJ1-6; 7 bases are a match to TRBD1. J gave up 11 bases and V 3 bases, and 10 bases lay outside the gene matches. The germline CDR1 and CDR2 sequences are ENHRY and SYGVKD. The CDR3 extends over 15 amino acids. This chain's CDR3 is CAISDDREASPPLHF. In nucleotides, the CDR3 is TGTGCCATCAGTGACGACAGGGAGGCTAGTCCACCCCTCCACTTT.

This clonotype has a count of ten or more. CDR3 bases: TGCAGCCAGGGAGCGGGGTACAATGAGCAGTTCTTC. It codes for CSQGAGYNEQFF. The rearrangement uses TRBV20-1 and TRBJ2-1; 7 bases map to TRBD2. Germline V CDR1 and CDR2: DFQATT, SNEGSKA (reference sequence). The length of the CDR3 is 12 residues.